This is a list of T cell receptor beta chains from one sample in a study of tumor and adjacent non-tumor tissue in lung cancer. TCRdb passed the multiplex PCR reads through MiXCR, listing each CDR3 protein once. Counted here are over 100,000 distinct CDR3 sequences, approximately 71% occurring once; the ten biggest clones make up about 40%. Sequencing used lung tumor tissue. The receptors originated from a woman aged 55-69 years with non-small cell lung cancer. Each CDR3 is given with its conserved first and last residue. A D gene is named only where the DNA matches it firmly. Clone size is not always given. Where it is, it says once, few, many or a class for expanded clones.

V	D	size	J	DNA	CDR3
TRBV28	.	once	TRBJ2-6	TGTGCCAGCAATCCCCGCACAATTTTCTCTGGGGCCAACGTCCTGACTTTC	CASNPRTIFSGANVLTF
TRBV10-1	.	.	TRBJ2-1	TGCGCCAGCCGTCAGGGGGGGAGCCCCTACAATGAGCAGTTCTTC	CASRQGGSPYNEQFF
TRBV6-6	TRBD2	.	TRBJ2-3	TGTGCCAGCAGTCTCCTCGGGGGGTGGGGCACAGATGCGCAGTATTTT	CASSLLGGWGTDAQYF
TRBV11-2	.	few	TRBJ2-5	TGTGCCAGCAGTTTATCGGTACGGGGACATGAGACCCAGTACTTC	CASSLSVRGHETQYF
TRBV12-3/TRBV12-4	TRBD2	once	TRBJ2-1	TGTGCCAGCAGTTCCGGGACTAGCGGGGACAATAAGCAGTTCTTC	CASSSGTSGDNKQFF
TRBV4-1	.	.	TRBJ2-7	TGCGCCAGTAGCCAAGATAGGCCTGACGAGCAGTACTTC	CASSQDRPDEQYF
TRBV11-1	.	.	TRBJ2-1	TGTGCCAACAGCTTATTGGGGCCAGGTTTCAATGAGCAGTTTTTC	CANSLLGPGFNEQFF
TRBV28	TRBD2	few	TRBJ2-7	TGTGCCAGCAGTTTTCCCGGACTAGCGGGAGGCCCGTTCTCCTACGAGCAGTACTTC	CASSFPGLAGGPFSYEQYF
TRBV4-2	.	.	TRBJ2-1	TGTACCAGCAGTCCAATTCAGCGTGGGTCATACAATGAGCAGTTCTTC	CTSSPIQRGSYNEQFF
TRBV6-6	TRBD2	.	TRBJ2-3	TGTGCCAGCAGTTACCCGCTAAAGAAGCTAGCGGGGCGTACAGATGCGCAGTATTTT	CASSYPLKKLAGRTDAQYF
TRBV19	.	few	TRBJ2-7	TGTGCCAGTAGTATGGGTAACTCCTACGAGCAGTACTTC	CASSMGNSYEQYF
TRBV11-2	TRBD1	.	TRBJ1-6	TGTGCCAGCAGCCAACCCGGGGACAGGGGGAACTATAATTCACCTCTCCACTTT	CASSQPGDRGNYNSPLHF
TRBV4-3	.	once	TRBJ2-2	TGCGCCTGCAGCCAGGGGCCAGCGGGAAACATCGGGGAGCTGTTTTTT	CACSQGPAGNIGELFF
TRBV4-2	TRBD2	.	TRBJ2-1	TGTGCCAGCAGCCAAGGTGGGACTAGCCGAGTCGAGCAGCTATTC	CASSQGGTSRVEQLF
TRBV12-3/TRBV12-4	.	.	TRBJ1-6	TGTGCCAGCAGTTCTCGAGAGGGGACCTATAATTCACCCCTCCACTTT	CASSSREGTYNSPLHF
TRBV28	TRBD1	.	TRBJ1-1	TGTGCCCGCAGTTTACGTCACAGGGGGCGGGCTGAAGCTTTCTTT	CARSLRHRGRAEAFF
TRBV19	.	.	TRBJ1-2	.	CATARQGPAGYGCTF
TRBV6-2/TRBV6-3	.	once	TRBJ2-2	TGTGCCAGCAGCTCTCTTGGCCTGGAAAGGGGAGTTACCGGGGAGCTGTTTTTT	CASSSLGLERGVTGELFF
TRBV6-2/TRBV6-3	.	many	TRBJ1-5	TGTGCCAGCAGTTTTCGGACGAGCAATCAGCCCCAGCATTTT	CASSFRTSNQPQHF
TRBV28	.	.	TRBJ1-1	TGTGCCAGCAGTATCGGACCAACGGCTTTCTTT	CASSIGPTAFF
TRBV12-3/TRBV12-4	.	many	TRBJ2-3	TGTGCCAGCAGTGATACGACAAATCTGGCAACGTATTTT	CASSDTTNLATYF
TRBV4-3	.	.	TRBJ2-7	TGCGCCACCAGCCAAGGGTTACGGCACTACGAGCAGTACTTC	CATSQGLRHYEQYF
TRBV11-2	.	.	TRBJ2-7	TGTCTCAGTAGCTTAGTGCAGCTAGGGGGCTACGAGCAGTACTTC	CLSSLVQLGGYEQYF
TRBV6-6	TRBD1	.	TRBJ2-7	TGTGTCAGCACTGGCCAGACAGGGGGAGACTATGAGCAGTACTTC	CVSTGQTGGDYEQYF
TRBV24-1	TRBD2	few	TRBJ2-1	TGTGCCACCAGTGATTTTAGCGGGAGGCGTAATGAGCAGTTCTTC	CATSDFSGRRNEQFF
TRBV6-2/TRBV6-3	.	.	TRBJ2-7	TGTGCCAGCAATAGGATAGAGGCTTTCAGCTCCTACGAGCAGTGCTTC	CASNRIEAFSSYEQCF
TRBV11-2	.	.	TRBJ2-3	TGTGCCAGCAGCCCAGACTACTCAGATACGCAGTATTTT	CASSPDYSDTQYF
TRBV6-2/TRBV6-3	.	.	TRBJ2-2	TGTGCCAGCAGTTGGCCGGTCGGGGCAAGCGCCGGGGAGCTAATTTTT	CASSWPVGASAGELIF
TRBV20-1	.	many	TRBJ2-1	TGCAGTGCTAGTGGGGGGCGCGGGTACAATGAGCAGTTCTTC	CSASGGRGYNEQFF
TRBV28	TRBD2	.	TRBJ2-5	TGTGCCAGCAGTCTCGCTTCAGCGGGAGCGACCAAGTACTTC	CASSLASAGATKYF
TRBV11-3	TRBD2	.	TRBJ2-5	TGTGACAGTAGCTTAGTGACTAGCGCGAAGACCCAGTACTTC	CDSSLVTSAKTQYF
TRBV6-1	.	few	TRBJ2-1	TGTACCAGCAGTGCAGAAGCGGGCTTCTCCTACAATGAGCAGTTCTTC	CTSSAEAGFSYNEQFF
TRBV11-3	TRBD1	.	TRBJ1-5	TGTGCCAGCAACGCACCCGACCCGGGACAGAAAGAGGGTCAGCCCCAGCATTTT	CASNAPDPGQKEGQPQHF
TRBV6-2/TRBV6-3	.	.	TRBJ1-5	TGTGCCAGTACCAATGGGGGGAGGGAGGATCAGCCCCAGCATTTT	CASTNGGREDQPQHF
TRBV11-1	.	few	TRBJ1-2	TGTGCCAGCAGCTTAGGCCGGTCGGCAGATGGCTACACCTTC	CASSLGRSADGYTF
TRBV28	TRBD1	.	TRBJ1-1	TGTACCAGCAATTTATCGGGAGCAGGGGGTAGCACTGAAGCTTTCTTT	CTSNLSGAGGSTEAFF
TRBV6-5	TRBD2	.	TRBJ2-5	TGTGCCAGCTGTTACTCAGGGTGGGGGGGGGAGACCCAGTACTTC	CASCYSGWGGETQYF
TRBV11-3	.	.	TRBJ1-1	TGTGCCAGCAGCTTAAATTTGGGGAGAGGCACTGGAGCTGTCTTT	CASSLNLGRGTGAVF
TRBV20-1	.	.	TRBJ2-5	TGCAGTACTAGAGCCAGGGGAGGAGAGACCCAGTACTTC	CSTRARGGETQYF
TRBV4-3	.	many	TRBJ1-5	TGCGCCAGCAGCCAAACGATCGGGCAGCCCCAGCATTTT	CASSQTIGQPQHF
TRBV20-1	.	once	TRBJ1-1	TGCAGTGCTAGTTCAGGTACGAATACTCAAGCTTTCTTT	CSASSGTNTQAFF
TRBV4-3	.	many	TRBJ1-4	TGCGCCAGCAGCCAAGAACTGGGGAGGGTTGAAAAACTGTTTTTT	CASSQELGRVEKLFF
TRBV6-2/TRBV6-3	.	.	TRBJ2-7	TGTGCCAGTGAACGGATTCGCGACGAGCAGTACTTC	CASERIRDEQYF